Sequencing of this T cell receptor beta chain was carried out in a study of blood T cell repertoires in COVID-19. In the study overall: The study drew acute and convalescent COVID-19 samples from the United States, Italy and Spain.

V trimming: 5 bases; J trimming: 0 bases; junction bases outside the gene matches: 8. Per germline, CDR1 SGHRS and CDR2 YFSETQ. The CDR3 extends over 16 amino acids. Per the original data handling: Reference gene primer amplification gave estimated nucleated cell counts. Only in-frame clones appear in the TCRdb table, and some are missing; sequencing was by immunoSEQ multiplex PCR. V and J calls and clone size follow that table, whereas D and trimming were derived from the DNA. The data hold around 150,000 clones, with roughly 90% observed a single time. The TCR was taken from a man between 60 and 70 years old with active or convalescent COVID-19. The specimen was peripheral blood. This rearrangement joins TRBV5-1 to TRBJ1-1, with 9 bases matching TRBD1. CDR3 loop: CASRTGTGLMNTEAFF. In nucleotides, the CDR3 is TGCGCCAGCAGGACCGGGACAGGGTTAATGAACACTGAAGCTTTCTTT.